This T cell receptor (beta chain) was retrieved from a study of T cell clones after liver transplantation. This clone was found a few times. This CDR3 spans 18 amino acids. Between the trimmed V and J ends, which lost 3 bases and 8 bases, there was a span of 25 bases. The germline V gene encodes CDR1 MNHEY and CDR2 SMNVEV (reference sequence). Sequencing used immunoSEQ multiplex PCR; TCRdb keeps in-frame clones, though not all of them. This sample has tens of thousands of clones, with roughly 80% found just once. The rearrangement joins TRBV27 to TRBJ1-4; D remains unclear. This sequence originates from a human patient who received a liver transplant. The T cells may partly be graft donor cells. This material consisted of CD4+ T cells from blood, taken about 46 months after liver transplant. CDR3 DNA sequence: TGTGCCAGCAGTTTTAGCCCCTTATCAGCCCTTCGAGGCGAAAAACTGTTTTTT. Residues: CASSFSPLSALRGEKLFF.